This T cell receptor (beta chain) was observed in a study of T cells in Graves' hyperthyroidism and ophthalmopathy (dated by TCRdb to about 2019). With regard to the full study: TCR V-J signatures able to tell the groups apart were searched for in a discovery cohort of 95 to 100 patients, of whom around 42 had Graves' ophthalmopathy and about 55 had stable Graves' hyperthyroidism. In addition, the study compared T-cell repertoires in thyroid tissue and in blood from roughly six Graves' hyperthyroidism patients. Once sampling was done, hyperthyroidism patients were given methimazole at a starting dose of 30 mg daily, whereas ophthalmopathy patients were given high-dose intravenous methylprednisolone. The 100 or so discovery patients were divided at random into training and test sets in a 7:3 ratio. An independent validation cohort of around 19 hyperthyroidism patients and 17 patients who later progressed to ophthalmopathy tested prospective prediction of ophthalmopathy. TCR Vbeta CDR3 sequencing of some 140 peripheral blood samples (roughly 41 ophthalmopathy, approximately 80 hyperthyroidism and about 17 progressor patients) is reported in the paper. What the authors observed across the whole study: Most expanded thyroid clonotypes (frequency above 0.001) were also found in blood, which suggests that blood repertoires may mirror thyroid immune responses. In validation, the model predicted progression to ophthalmopathy a median of about 5.9 months before onset, with roughly 70% sensitivity and 72.22% specificity. Sample size was not statistically predetermined, and investigators were not blinded to group allocation. In cross-validation, a model built on a 13 V-J signature told ophthalmopathy apart from stable hyperthyroidism with approximately 90% sensitivity and roughly 82% specificity, and in testing the same model reached 80%/75%.

The TCR beta CDR3 regions were amplified from RNA transcripts. The first round of RT-PCR for the TCR CDR3 was performed with the HTBI primer set and the Qiagen OneStep RT-PCR kit. Libraries were constructed in a second round of multiplex PCR, after which size selection and purification were carried out. Paired-end sequencing of the libraries was performed with 100 bp reads on an Illumina HiSeq2000. The study's processing was this. SOAPnuke was used to process the raw data, with reads discarded if the reads contained adapters or uncalled bases, had a mean Phred below 15, or lacked an exact constant-primer or identifier match. High-quality paired reads were merged using COPE v1.2.5, and each unique nucleotide sequence was defined as a clonotype. MiTCR v1.1 was used to align clonotypes to the IMGT TRBV, TRBD and TRBJ reference segments. Analysis was restricted to V-J combinations with a frequency above 0.0001, which covered 98% to 99.2% of repertoires. The TCS score was defined as the ratio of F50 (clonal expansion) to E x V (chaos), calculated using BLOSUM62-based TCRdist between CDR3 peptides within each V-J. Welch's t-statistics and random forest reduced roughly 540 V-J features to about 12, which were used in a naive Bayes classifier (R e1071). TCRdb reprocessed the public reads (quality trimming at Q25 with fastp, clone calling with MiXCR) and kept in-frame beta chains. Identical CDR3 protein sequences are pooled into one entry, listed with their most common genes and DNA. TCRdb's processing, not the study's, gives the V and J calls here. The sample table records approximately 590,000 distinct CDR3 sequences; around 45% of these occur just once. Nearly 8.5% of the sample belongs to the ten largest clones.

Cut back by 10 bases and 5 bases, the V and J ends lie 17 bases apart. The germline V gene yields ENHRY for CDR1 and SYGVKD for CDR2. There are 13 amino acids in the CDR3, from cysteine to phenylalanine inclusive. The entry retains the CDR3 DNA only, 39 bases that are in frame from base 1. A word on this clonotype: No cognate antigen has been identified for it. Nothing much larger sits one base from this clone, and base qualities are not available.

Stable Graves' hyperthyroidism was defined as no progression to ophthalmopathy during 18 months of follow-up. Hyperthyroidism patients were newly diagnosed, with disease duration under 2 months, and aged 18 to 65 years. Exclusion was applied to patients with uncontrolled infections, other autoimmune diseases, pregnancy or lactation. Diagnoses were based on clinical symptoms, serum thyroxine and TRAb, thyroid ultrasound and orbital computed tomography. Trizol reagent was used to extract total RNA, and RNA quality was then checked on an Agilent 2100 Bioanalyzer. The sample consisted of peripheral blood or thyroid tissue (not recorded which). Recombination linked TRBV10-3 to TRBJ1-2; the D segment could be TRBD1, given 6 matching bases. The source of this sequence is a woman under 30 with Graves' hyperthyroidism. Donor details come from another sample of the same person, matched by shared clones. Here is the DNA: TGTGCCAGCAGGGATACAGGGTTTTATGGCTACACCTTC. Translated, this gives CASRDTGFYGYTF.